Reported below is one TCR beta chain. The data are from a study of T cells in tumors and immune-related adverse events. V lost 2 bases, J lost 2 bases, and 8 bases lay in between. The length of the CDR3 is 14 residues. Germline CDR1 reads LNHDA; CDR2 reads SQIVND (reference sequence). The data were produced by immunoSEQ multiplex PCR, yet TCRdb's version contains in-frame clones alone and is incomplete. The sample has 6,500 to 8,500 clones, about 95% seen once. Sample: lymph node tissue, taken from a patient treated with anti-PD-1 therapy. The rearrangement joins TRBV19 to TRBJ2-3; D unclear. The clonotype was recovered from a female donor with metastatic renal cell carcinoma. The CDR3 DNA reads as TGTGCCAGTAGTATATTCGTTAACACAGATACGCAGTATTTT. Amino acid sequence: CASSIFVNTDTQYF.